The entry below gives a single T cell receptor (beta chain) sequence along with its context. The target antigen is unknown. TCRdb called the RT-PCR reads again in MiXCR, with one record for every CDR3 protein. The table lists under 750,000 distinct CDR3 sequences, 10% to 15% of them singletons. This record belongs to a study of response to subunit inactivated influenza vaccine. Study findings and constraints: The study's authors posited that every seasonal influenza vaccination enlists few new T cells.

V lost 5 bases and J lost 1, with 13 bases in between. The CDR3 is made up of 14 amino acids. In germline, CDR1 is DFQATT, CDR2 SNEGSKA (reference sequence). The chain links TRBV20-1 to TRBJ2-3; weak D call: TRBD2 (6 bases). The sequence came from a man in his fifties who received an inactivated influenza vaccine. Sequences were derived from PBMCs from blood, sampled on the day of vaccination. CDR3 nucleotide sequence: TGCAGTGCTCTCCGGGACTCACGCACAGATACGCAGTATTTT. Protein product: CSALRDSRTDTQYF.